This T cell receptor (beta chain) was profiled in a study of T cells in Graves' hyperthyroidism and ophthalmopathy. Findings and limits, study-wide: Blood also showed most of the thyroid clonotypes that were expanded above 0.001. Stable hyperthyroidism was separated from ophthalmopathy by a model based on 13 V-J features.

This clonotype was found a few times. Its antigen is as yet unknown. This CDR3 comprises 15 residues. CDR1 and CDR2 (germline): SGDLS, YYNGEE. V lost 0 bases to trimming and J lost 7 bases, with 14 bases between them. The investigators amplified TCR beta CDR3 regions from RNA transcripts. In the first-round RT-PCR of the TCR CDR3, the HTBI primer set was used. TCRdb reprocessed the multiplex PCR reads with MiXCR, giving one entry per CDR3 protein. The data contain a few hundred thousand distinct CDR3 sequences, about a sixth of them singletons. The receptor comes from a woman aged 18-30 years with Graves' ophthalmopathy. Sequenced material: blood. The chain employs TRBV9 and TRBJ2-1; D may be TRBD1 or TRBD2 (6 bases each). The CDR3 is CASSVDGGPVNEQFF. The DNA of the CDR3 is TGTGCCAGCAGCGTAGACGGGGGCCCTGTGAATGAGCAGTTCTTC.